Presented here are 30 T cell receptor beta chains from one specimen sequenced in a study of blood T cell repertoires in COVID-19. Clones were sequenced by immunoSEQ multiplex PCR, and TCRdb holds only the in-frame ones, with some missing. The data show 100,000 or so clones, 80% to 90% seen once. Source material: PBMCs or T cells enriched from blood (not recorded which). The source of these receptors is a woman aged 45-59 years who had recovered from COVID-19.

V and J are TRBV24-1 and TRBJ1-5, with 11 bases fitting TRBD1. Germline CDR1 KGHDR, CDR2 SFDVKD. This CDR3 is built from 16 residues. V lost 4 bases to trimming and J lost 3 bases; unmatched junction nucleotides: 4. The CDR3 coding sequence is TGTGCCACCAGTGAGGGAGGACAGGGGGCCAATCAGCCCCAGCATTTT. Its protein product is CATSEGGQGANQPQHF.

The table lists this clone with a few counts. CDR3 residues: CASSSTPGFEQYF. CDR3 in DNA: TGTGCCAGCAGTTCCACGCCAGGGTTCGAGCAGTACTTC. The chain combines TRBV28 with TRBJ2-7; D perhaps matches TRBD1 (5 bases). This CDR3 contains 13 residues. Germline lookup yields CDR1 MDHEN and CDR2 SYDVKM. Trimming took 4 bases from V and 6 from J, leaving 13 bases between them. Using reference TRBV28 and TRBJ2-7 for the parts outside the CDR3, the full variable domain is DVKVTQSSRYLVKRTGEKVFLECVQDMDHENMFWYRQDPGLGLRLIYFSYDVKMKEKGDIPEGYSVSREKKERFSLILESASTNQTSMYLCASSSTPGFEQYFGPGTRLTVT.

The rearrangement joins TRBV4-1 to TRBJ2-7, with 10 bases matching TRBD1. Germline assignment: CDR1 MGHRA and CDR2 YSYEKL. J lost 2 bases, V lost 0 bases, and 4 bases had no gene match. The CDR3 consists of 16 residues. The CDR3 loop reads CASSQEGTGAAYEQYF. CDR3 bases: TGCGCCAGCAGCCAAGAAGGGACAGGGGCGGCCTACGAGCAGTACTTC.

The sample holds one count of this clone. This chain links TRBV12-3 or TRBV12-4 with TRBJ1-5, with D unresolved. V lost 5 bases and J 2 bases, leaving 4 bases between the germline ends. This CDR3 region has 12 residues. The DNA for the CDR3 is TGTGCCAGCAGTACGGGCAATCAGCCCCAGCATTTT. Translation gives CASSTGNQPQHF.

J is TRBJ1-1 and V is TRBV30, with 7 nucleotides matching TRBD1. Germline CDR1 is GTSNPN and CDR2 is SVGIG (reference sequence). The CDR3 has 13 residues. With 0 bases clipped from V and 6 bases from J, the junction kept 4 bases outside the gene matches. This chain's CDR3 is CAWSVRGRSEAFF. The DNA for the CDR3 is TGTGCCTGGAGTGTAAGGGGGCGCTCTGAAGCTTTCTTT. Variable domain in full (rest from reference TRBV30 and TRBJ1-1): SQTIHQWPATLVQPVGSPLSLECTVEGTSNPNLYWYRQAAGRGLQLLFYSVGIGQISSEVPQNLSASRPQDRQFILSSKKLLLSDSGFYLCAWSVRGRSEAFFGQGTRLTVV.

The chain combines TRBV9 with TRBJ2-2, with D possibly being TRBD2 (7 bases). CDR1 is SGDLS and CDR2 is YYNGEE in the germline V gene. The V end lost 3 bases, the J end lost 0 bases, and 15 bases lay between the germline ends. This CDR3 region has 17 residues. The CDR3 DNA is TGTGCCAGCAGCGCTGCCTGGGAGGGGGCGAACACCGGGGAGCTGTTTTTT. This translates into CASSAAWEGANTGELFF.

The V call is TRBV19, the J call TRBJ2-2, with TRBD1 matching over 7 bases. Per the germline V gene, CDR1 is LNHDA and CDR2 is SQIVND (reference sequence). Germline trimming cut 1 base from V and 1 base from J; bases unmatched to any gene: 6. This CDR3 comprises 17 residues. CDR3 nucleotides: TGTGCCAGTAGTATAGCCCAGGGGACAGAGAACACCGGGGAGCTGTTTTTT. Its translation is CASSIAQGTENTGELFF.

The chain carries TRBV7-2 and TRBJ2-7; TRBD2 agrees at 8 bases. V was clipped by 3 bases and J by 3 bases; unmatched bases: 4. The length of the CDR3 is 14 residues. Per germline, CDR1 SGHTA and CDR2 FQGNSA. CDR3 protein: CASSLSGSYYEQYF. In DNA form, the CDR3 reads TGTGCCAGCAGCTTGAGCGGGAGTTACTACGAGCAGTACTTC. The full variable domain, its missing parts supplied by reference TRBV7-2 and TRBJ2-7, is GAGVSQSPSNKVTEKGKDVELRCDPISGHTALYWYRQSLGQGLEFLIYFQGNSAPDKSGLPSDRFSAERTGGSVSTLTIQRTQQEDSAVYLCASSLSGSYYEQYFGPGTRLTVT.

CDR3 DNA: TGTGCCAGCAATTCCAGGACAGGGAACACCGGGGAGCTGTTTTTT. It yields the protein CASNSRTGNTGELFF. V gene TRBV6-5 combines with J gene TRBJ2-2; 7 positions match TRBD1. The CDR3 is made up of 15 amino acids. The germline CDR1 and CDR2 sequences are MNHEY and SVGAGI. Trimming took 7 bases from V and 1 from J; bases not matched to a gene: 6.

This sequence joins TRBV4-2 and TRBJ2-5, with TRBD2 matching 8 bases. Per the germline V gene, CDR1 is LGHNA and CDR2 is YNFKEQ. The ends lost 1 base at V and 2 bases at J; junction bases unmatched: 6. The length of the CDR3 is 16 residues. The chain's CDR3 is CASSQVGAGGQETQYF. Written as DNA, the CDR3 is TGTGCCAGCAGCCAAGTAGGCGCGGGGGGACAAGAGACCCAGTACTTC.

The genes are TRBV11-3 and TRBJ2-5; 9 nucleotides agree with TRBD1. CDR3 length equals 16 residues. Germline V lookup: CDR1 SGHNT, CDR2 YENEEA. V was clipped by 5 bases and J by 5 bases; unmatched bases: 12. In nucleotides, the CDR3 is TGTGCCAGCAGCGGCTCCGGGACAGGGACGTACGAGACCCAGTACTTC. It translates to CASSGSGTGTYETQYF. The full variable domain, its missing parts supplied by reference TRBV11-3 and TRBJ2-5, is EAGVVQSPRYKIIEKKQPVAFWCNPISGHNTLYWYLQNLGQGPELLIRYENEEAVDDSQLPKDRFSAERLKGVDSTLKIQPAELGDSAVYLCASSGSGTGTYETQYFGPGTRLLVL.

The CDR3 reads CASSLPGLVAYEQYF. CDR3 bases: TGTGCCAGCAGCTTACCAGGGCTGGTCGCCTACGAGCAGTACTTC. The chain uses TRBV7-8 and TRBJ2-7; D is perhaps TRBD1 (5 bases). Germline V gives CDR1 SGHVS, CDR2 FQNEAQ. This CDR3 spans 15 amino acids. V lost 2 bases and J lost 2, with 13 bases in between.

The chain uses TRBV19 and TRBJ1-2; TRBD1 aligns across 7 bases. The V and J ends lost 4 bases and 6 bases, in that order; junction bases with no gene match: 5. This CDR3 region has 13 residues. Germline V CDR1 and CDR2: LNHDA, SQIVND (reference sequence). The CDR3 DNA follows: TGTGCCAGTAGTAGAACAGGGGTAAATGGCTACACCTTC. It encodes CASSRTGVNGYTF.

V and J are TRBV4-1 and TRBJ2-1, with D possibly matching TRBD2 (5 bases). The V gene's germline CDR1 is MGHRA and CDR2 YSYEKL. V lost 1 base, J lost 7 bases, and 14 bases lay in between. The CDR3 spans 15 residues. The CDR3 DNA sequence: TGCGCCAGCAGCCAAGGTCCTCGGGATCGGAATGAGCAGTTCTTC. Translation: CASSQGPRDRNEQFF.

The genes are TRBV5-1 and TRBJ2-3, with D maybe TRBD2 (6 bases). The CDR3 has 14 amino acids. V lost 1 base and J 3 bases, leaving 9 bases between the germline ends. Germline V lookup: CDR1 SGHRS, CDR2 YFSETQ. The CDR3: CASSLQRGTDTQYF. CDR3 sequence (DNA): TGCGCCAGCAGCTTGCAACGGGGGACAGATACGCAGTATTTT.

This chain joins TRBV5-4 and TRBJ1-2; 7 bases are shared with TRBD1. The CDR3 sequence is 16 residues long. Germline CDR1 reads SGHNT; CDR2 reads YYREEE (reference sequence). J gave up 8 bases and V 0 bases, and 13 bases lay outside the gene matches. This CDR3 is CASSLDLRGTASGYTF. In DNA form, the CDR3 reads TGTGCCAGCAGCTTGGATTTAAGGGGGACAGCTAGCGGCTACACCTTC.

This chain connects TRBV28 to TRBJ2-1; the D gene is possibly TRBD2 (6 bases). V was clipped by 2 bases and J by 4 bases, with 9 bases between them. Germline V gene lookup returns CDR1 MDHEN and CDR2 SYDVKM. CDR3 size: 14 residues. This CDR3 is CASSLGGTYNEQFF. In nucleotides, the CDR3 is TGTGCCAGCAGTTTAGGGGGGACGTACAATGAGCAGTTCTTC.

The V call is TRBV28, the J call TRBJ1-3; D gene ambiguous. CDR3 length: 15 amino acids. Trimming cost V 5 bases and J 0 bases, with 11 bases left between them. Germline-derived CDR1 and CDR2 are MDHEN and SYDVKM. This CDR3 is CASSLPAGSGNTIYF. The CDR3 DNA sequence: TGTGCCAGCAGTCTGCCCGCGGGCTCTGGAAACACCATATATTTT.

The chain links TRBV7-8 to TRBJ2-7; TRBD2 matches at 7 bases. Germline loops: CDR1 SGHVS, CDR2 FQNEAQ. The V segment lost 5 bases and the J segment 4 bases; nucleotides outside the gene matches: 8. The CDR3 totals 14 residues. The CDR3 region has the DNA TGTGCCAGCAGCCCGAGCGGGACCGAATACGAGCAGTACTTC. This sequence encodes CASSPSGTEYEQYF.

CDR3 residues: CASSLYVGQVGTDTQYF. The CDR3 nucleotides are TGTGCCAGCAGTTTATACGTAGGACAGGTCGGCACAGATACGCAGTATTTT. The V and J genes are TRBV27 and TRBJ2-3; 7 bases are shared with TRBD1. The CDR3 is made up of 17 amino acids. J gave up 1 base and V 1 base, and 8 bases lay outside the gene matches. The germline V gene encodes CDR1 MNHEY and CDR2 SMNVEV (reference sequence).

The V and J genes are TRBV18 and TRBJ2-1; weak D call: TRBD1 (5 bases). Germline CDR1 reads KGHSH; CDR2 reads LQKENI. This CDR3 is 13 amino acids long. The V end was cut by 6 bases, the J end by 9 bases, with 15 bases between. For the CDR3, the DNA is TGTGCCAGCTCCCTCACCAGGGAAGGTGAGCAGTTCTTC. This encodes CASSLTREGEQFF.

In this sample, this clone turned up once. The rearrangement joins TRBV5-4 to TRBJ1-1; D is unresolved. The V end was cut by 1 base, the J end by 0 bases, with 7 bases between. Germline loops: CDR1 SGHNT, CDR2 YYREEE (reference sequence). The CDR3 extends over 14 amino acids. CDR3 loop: CASSLQTVNTEAFF. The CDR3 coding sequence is TGTGCCAGCAGCTTGCAAACAGTGAACACTGAAGCTTTCTTT.

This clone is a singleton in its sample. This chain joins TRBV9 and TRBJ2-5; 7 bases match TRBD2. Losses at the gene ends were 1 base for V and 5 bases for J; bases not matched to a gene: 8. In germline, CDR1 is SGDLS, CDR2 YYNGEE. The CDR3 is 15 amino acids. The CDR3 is CASSVSGGLGETQYF. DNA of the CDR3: TGTGCCAGCAGCGTATCGGGCGGACTAGGGGAGACCCAGTACTTC.

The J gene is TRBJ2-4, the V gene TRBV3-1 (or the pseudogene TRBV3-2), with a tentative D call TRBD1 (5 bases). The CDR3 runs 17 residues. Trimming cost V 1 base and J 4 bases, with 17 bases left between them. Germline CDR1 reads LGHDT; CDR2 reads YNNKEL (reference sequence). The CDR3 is CASSQGMGPTSKNIQYF. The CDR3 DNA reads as TGTGCCAGCAGCCAAGGCATGGGGCCCACGAGTAAAAACATTCAGTACTTC.

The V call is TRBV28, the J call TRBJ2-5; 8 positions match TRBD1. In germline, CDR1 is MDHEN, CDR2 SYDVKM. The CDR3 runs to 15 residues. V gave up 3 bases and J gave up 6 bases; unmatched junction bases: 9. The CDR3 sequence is CASSFPDRVAKTQYF. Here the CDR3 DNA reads TGTGCCAGCAGTTTCCCGGACAGGGTTGCAAAGACCCAGTACTTC.

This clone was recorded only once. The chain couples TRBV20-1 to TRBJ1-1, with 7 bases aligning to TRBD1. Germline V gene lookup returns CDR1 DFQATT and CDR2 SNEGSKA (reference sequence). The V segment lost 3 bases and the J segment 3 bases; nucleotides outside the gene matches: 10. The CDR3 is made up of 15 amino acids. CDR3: CSASQGGSVDTEAFF. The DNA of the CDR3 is TGCAGTGCTAGTCAGGGGGGATCGGTGGACACTGAAGCTTTCTTT.

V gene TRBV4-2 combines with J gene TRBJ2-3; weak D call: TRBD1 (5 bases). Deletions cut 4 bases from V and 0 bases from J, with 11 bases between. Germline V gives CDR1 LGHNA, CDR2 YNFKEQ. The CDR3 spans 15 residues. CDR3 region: CASSPTTASTDTQYF. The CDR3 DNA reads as TGTGCCAGCAGCCCAACGACAGCGAGCACAGATACGCAGTATTTT.

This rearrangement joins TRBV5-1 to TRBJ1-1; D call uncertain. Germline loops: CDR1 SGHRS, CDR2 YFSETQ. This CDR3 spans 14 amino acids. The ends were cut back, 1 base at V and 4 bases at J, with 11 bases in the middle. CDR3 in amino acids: CASSLRGEGTEAFF. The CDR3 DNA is TGCGCCAGCAGCTTGCGCGGGGAGGGCACTGAAGCTTTCTTT.

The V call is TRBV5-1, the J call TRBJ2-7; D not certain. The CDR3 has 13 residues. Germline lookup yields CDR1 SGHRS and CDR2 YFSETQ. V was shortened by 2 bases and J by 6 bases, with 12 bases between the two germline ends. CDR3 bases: TGCGCCAGCAGCTTCGACTCGTCTATCGAGCAGTACTTC. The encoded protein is CASSFDSSIEQYF.

CDR3 sequence reads: CASSFGRRLNTEAFF. The CDR3 region has the DNA TGTGCCAGCAGTTTCGGGAGGCGGCTGAACACTGAAGCTTTCTTT. The rearrangement uses TRBV28 and TRBJ1-1; the D is unclear. Trimming shortened V by 3 bases and J by 0 bases, and 11 bases separated the two germline ends. CDR3 length: 15 residues. Germline V CDR1 and CDR2: MDHEN, SYDVKM.